Below, one TCR beta chain is given with its context. Its antigen is still unknown. There are 17 residues in the CDR3. Trimming took 0 bases from V and 5 from J, leaving 16 bases between them. Germline-derived CDR1 and CDR2 are SGHAT and FQNNGV. Genomic DNA of each subset was evenly split across several immunoSEQ plates. Repertoires were generated with immunoSEQ multiplex PCR, while TCRdb's copy carries only in-frame clones and drops some. Found here are some 350,000 clones, 74% of them singletons; the top ten hold about 9.4%. These data come from a study of shared clonotypes between healthy human individuals. The study, taken as a whole, reports: Among donors, sharing of clonotypes was expected to be affected by sequencing depth. Clonotypes shared by all four sorted-subset donors had higher generation probabilities than non-shared clonotypes.

Sequenced input: memory CD4+ T cells sorted from blood. This sample's subset: CD45RA-negative fraction. This TCR was recovered from a man aged 25 to 40 in good health. The V call is TRBV11-2, the J call TRBJ2-2; maybe TRBD2 (6 bases). The CDR3, as DNA: TGTGCCAGCAGCTTAGAGGTCACCGGGAGTAGGACCGGGGAGCTGTTTTTT. Its translation is CASSLEVTGSRTGELFF.